Described below is a single TCR beta chain sequence and its context. Study processing details: Using reference gene primer amplification, nucleated cell counts were estimated. Profiling relied on immunoSEQ multiplex PCR, and the TCRdb table lists in-frame clones only, not all of them. V and J calls and clone size are those listed in that table; D and trimming were worked out from the DNA. The top ten hold about 8.6% of the sample, which has 270,000 or so clones, roughly 86% seen once. This entry belongs to a study of blood T cell repertoires in COVID-19. Looking at the study overall: Italy, Spain and the United States were the sources of the convalescent and acute COVID-19 samples. The cDNA or gDNA used as material had been derived from T cells, B-cell-depleted T cells, or PBMCs.

V dropped 3 bases and J dropped 0 bases, with 6 bases sitting between them. The CDR3 contains 14 residues. Per germline, CDR1 SGHAT and CDR2 FQNNGV. The sequencing sample was made of peripheral blood. The chain is built from TRBV11-2 and TRBJ1-3; D unresolved. The sequence was collected from a middle-aged man with active or convalescent COVID-19. The CDR3 sequence is CASSFLSSGNTIYF. The CDR3 DNA sequence: TGTGCCAGCAGCTTCTTGAGCTCTGGAAACACCATATATTTT. Combining the CDR3 with reference TRBV11-2 and TRBJ1-3 gives the whole variable domain EAGVAQSPRYKIIEKRQSVAFWCNPISGHATLYWYQQILGQGPKLLIQFQNNGVVDDSQLPKDRFSAERLKGVDSTLKIQPAKLEDSAVYLCASSFLSSGNTIYFGEGSWLTVV.